Presented here are 10 T cell receptor beta chains from one specimen sequenced in a study of T cells in Graves' hyperthyroidism and ophthalmopathy (dated by TCRdb to the late 2010s). Receptors were amplified or captured by multiplex PCR. The sequencing machine was an Illumina HiSeq 2000. Amplification of TCR beta CDR3 regions was carried out from RNA transcripts. The TCR CDR3 was subjected to a first round of RT-PCR using the HTBI primer set and the Qiagen OneStep RT-PCR kit. The raw public data were reprocessed by TCRdb itself: fastp quality trimming at Q25, MiXCR clonotype calling, in-frame beta chains only. One record per CDR3 amino acid sequence lists the most common genes and DNA. The table for this sample lists 130,000 or so distinct CDR3 sequences; 22% of them were counted only once. Around 70% of the sample is held by the ten biggest clonotypes. Sequenced sample: blood. The origin of the receptors is a woman in her 50s with Graves' hyperthyroidism that later progressed to Graves' ophthalmopathy.

This sequence joins TRBV11-2 and TRBJ1-1; no reliable D call. The germline CDR1 and CDR2 sequences are SGHAT and FQNNGV. V shed 1 base and J shed 0 bases, with 3 bases lying between them. The CDR3 is made up of 13 amino acids. The CDR3 sequence is CASSLALNTEAFF. DNA of the CDR3: TGTGCCAGCAGCTTAGCCTTGAACACTGAAGCTTTCTTT.

Comments on this clonotype: A much more abundant neighbour one base away suggests this may be a read error. V usage is TRBV29-1 and J usage is TRBJ2-7; D ambiguous. The CDR3 covers 12 residues. Germline CDR1 SQVTM, CDR2 ANQGSEA. Trimming pared 6 bases from V and 5 bases from J, leaving 14 bases between. The CDR3 loop is CSVRSLDDEQYF. For the CDR3, the DNA is TGCAGCGTCCGAAGTTTAGACGACGAGCAGTACTTC.

The chain couples TRBV6-2 or TRBV6-3 to TRBJ1-6; 7 bases map to TRBD1. The CDR3 consists of 15 residues. Germline trimming cut 7 bases from V and 4 bases from J; bases unmatched to any gene: 7. Germline V CDR1 and CDR2: MNHEY, SVGEGT. CDR3 amino acids: CASTQWTGYNSPLHF. In DNA form, the CDR3 reads TGTGCCAGCACCCAATGGACAGGATATAATTCACCCCTCCACTTT.

Many counts were recorded for this clonotype. The V and J genes are TRBV7-3 and TRBJ2-3; possible D gene TRBD1, 5 bases. Trimming pared 5 bases from V and 1 base from J, leaving 22 bases between. The germline V gene has CDR1 SGHTA and CDR2 FQGTGA. CDR3 size: 18 residues. CDR3 in DNA: TGTGCCAGCAGCCACACCCCAATGGGGCAGGCGGGCACAGATACGCAGTATTTT. Translation: CASSHTPMGQAGTDTQYF.

The genes are TRBV20-1 and TRBJ2-7; 8 bases fit TRBD2. V gave up 0 bases and J gave up 3 bases; unmatched junction bases: 7. Germline values: CDR1 DFQATT, CDR2 SNEGSKA (reference sequence). The CDR3 consists of 15 residues. This CDR3 is CSARDGVAGRYEQYF. CDR3 DNA: TGCAGTGCTAGAGATGGGGTAGCGGGACGCTACGAGCAGTACTTC.

The chain carries TRBV12-3 or TRBV12-4 and TRBJ2-6, with D unresolved. This CDR3 has 16 residues. Trimming removed 3 bases at V and 0 bases at J, with 9 bases between. The DNA for the CDR3 is TGTGCCAGCAGTTTCTACGGAGCCTCTGGGGCCAACGTCCTGACTTTC. Protein sequence: CASSFYGASGANVLTF.

The genes are TRBV20-1 and TRBJ2-7, with 7 bases fitting TRBD1. V trimming: 0 bases; J trimming: 6 bases; junction bases outside the gene matches: 8. CDR1 and CDR2 from the germline V gene are DFQATT and SNEGSKA (reference sequence). The CDR3 runs to 14 residues. CDR3 coding DNA: TGCAGTGCTAGAGATGGTGGGGCAGGGGGCGAGCAGTACTTC. Amino acids: CSARDGGAGGEQYF.

The CDR3 here is CASSTGPRGAEAFF. DNA for the CDR3: TGTGCCAGTAGTACCGGTCCTAGGGGGGCTGAAGCTTTCTTT. The rearrangement links TRBV19 to TRBJ1-1, with D perhaps TRBD1 (6 bases). CDR1 LNHDA and CDR2 SQIVND come from the germline V gene (reference sequence). This CDR3 has 14 amino acids. V shed 4 bases and J shed 6 bases, with 15 bases lying between them.

This clonotype has a count of ten or more. J is TRBJ1-2 and V is TRBV5-8, with TRBD1 matching over 8 bases. Trimming at V came to 3 bases and at J to 0 bases, leaving 1 base not matched to a gene. The germline V gene has CDR1 SGHTS and CDR2 YDEGEE. The CDR3 contains 14 residues. The CDR3 DNA follows: TGTGCCAGCAGCTGGGGACAGGCTAACTATGGCTACACCTTC. Encoded protein: CASSWGQANYGYTF. Complete variable domain (other parts from reference TRBV5-8 and TRBJ1-2): EAGVTQSPTHLIKTRGQQATLRCSPISGHTSVYWYQQALGLGLQFLLWYDEGEERNRGNFPPRFSGRQFPNYSSELNVNALELEDSALYLCASSWGQANYGYTFGSGTRLTVV.

This clonotype was seen ten or more times. This chain connects TRBV27 to TRBJ1-1; D gene uncertain. V was pared by 4 bases and J by 8 bases, with 8 bases between. CDR3 size: 11 residues. Germline V gene lookup returns CDR1 MNHEY and CDR2 SMNVEV (reference sequence). The CDR3 DNA is TGTGCCAGCAGTTCTACAGAAGAAGCTTTCTTT. It specifies CASSSTEEAFF.